The source of this TCR beta chain is a study of T cells in Graves' hyperthyroidism and ophthalmopathy. Subjects with ophthalmopathy showed a Clinical Activity Score no lower than 3, a NOSPECS grade no lower than 4, and a duration shorter than 3 months. CDR1 is LGHDT and CDR2 is YNNKEL in the germline V gene (reference sequence). Trimming took 4 bases from V and 6 from J, leaving 10 bases between them. The CDR3 has 13 residues. This clonotype has ten or more counts. Amplification of TCR beta CDR3 regions was performed using RNA transcripts as template. Carried out on the TCR CDR3, a first-round RT-PCR used the HTBI primer set. TCRdb analysed the multiplex PCR reads with MiXCR anew, one entry per CDR3 protein. The profile shows hundreds of thousands of distinct CDR3 sequences, about 20% of them singletons.

The material sequenced was blood. This clonotype was sampled from a man aged 25-45 years with Graves' ophthalmopathy. The chain couples TRBV3-1 to TRBJ2-1; perhaps TRBD1 as D (6 bases). CDR3 sequence: CASSPVGGNEQFF. CDR3 DNA sequence: TGTGCCAGCAGCCCCGTAGGGGGCAATGAGCAGTTCTTC.